The sample holds one count of the clone carrying this TCR beta chain. V lost 7 bases to trimming and J lost 0 bases, with 18 bases between them. The length of the CDR3 is 16 residues. CDR1 and CDR2 from the germline V gene are MNHNY and SVGAGI (reference sequence). The deep-level immunoSEQ assay was used. Here immunoSEQ multiplex PCR was the method, and the copy in TCRdb shows in-frame clones only, minus some. The table has a few million clones, approximately 93% seen once. The data belong to a study of shared clonotypes between healthy human individuals. Study information: Per donor, three plates held CD4 naive cells, three held CD4 memory, two held CD8 naive and one held CD8 memory.

This chain links TRBV6-6 with TRBJ1-1, with D possibly TRBD1 on 6 matching bases. The TCR sequence derives from a man younger than 35 in good health. Some clones in this sample may be carry-over from other donors' samples. The material sequenced was naive CD4+ T cells from PBMCs. Subset given: CD45RA+ positively selected. The CDR3 coding sequence is TGTGCCAGCACTTCGGCCCAGACAGGCATGAACACTGAAGCTTTCTTT. Protein product: CASTSAQTGMNTEAFF.